This TCR beta chain was sequenced during a study of Ad26.COV2.S vaccination and SARS-CoV-2 variants. Looking at the study overall: Ad26.COV2.S shots went into the muscle once or twice, 56 days apart. Overall study results and limits: Spike-specific responses of CD8+ and CD4+ T cells were reported to display substantial breadth after vaccination. Spike-specific TCR breadth was greater after Ad26.COV2.S than placebo.

Here immunoSEQ multiplex PCR was the method, and the copy in TCRdb shows in-frame clones only, minus some. The data hold 400,000 to 500,000 clones, with around 87% observed a single time. Of note for this clone: What it recognizes is unknown.

Germline assignment: CDR1 LGHDT and CDR2 YNNKEL (reference sequence). The CDR3 has 15 amino acids. Deletions cut 6 bases from V and 0 bases from J, with 11 bases between. Regarding treatment: about 20 received Ad26.COV2.S at low or high dose, single or two shots; about five received placebo; per-sample allocation not given. Repertoires come from day 63 after the first vaccine or placebo injection. An 18-55-year-old adult in Boston served as donor. The chain joins TRBV3-1 (or the pseudogene TRBV3-2) to TRBJ2-2; a possible D gene is TRBD2 (6 bases). This TCR came from a person aged 18-60 years who received the Ad26.COV2.S COVID-19 vaccine or a placebo. Sequencing used peripheral blood, obtained in a trial of Ad26.COV2.S vaccine versus placebo. The CDR3 loop reads CASSRGNSNTGELFF. The CDR3 DNA reads TGTGCCAGCAGTCGCGGGAACTCGAACACCGGGGAGCTGTTTTTT.